The text below deals with one T cell receptor beta chain. Sequenced by immunoSEQ multiplex PCR; TCRdb stores in-frame clones only, minus some. The repertoire holds approximately 250,000 clones, with about 80% as singletons. The sample is drawn from a study of blood T cell repertoires in COVID-19. V gave up 2 bases and J gave up 11 bases, with 9 bases separating them. The CDR3 totals 11 residues. CDR1 and CDR2 (germline): LNHDA, SQIVND (reference sequence). The chain recombines TRBV19 with TRBJ1-1, with unresolved D. Sequencing used PBMCs or T cells enriched from blood (not recorded which). The clonotype comes from a middle-aged man who had recovered from COVID-19. CDR3 region: CASSILEVAFF. In nucleotides, the CDR3 is TGTGCCAGTAGTATATTGGAGGTTGCTTTCTTT.